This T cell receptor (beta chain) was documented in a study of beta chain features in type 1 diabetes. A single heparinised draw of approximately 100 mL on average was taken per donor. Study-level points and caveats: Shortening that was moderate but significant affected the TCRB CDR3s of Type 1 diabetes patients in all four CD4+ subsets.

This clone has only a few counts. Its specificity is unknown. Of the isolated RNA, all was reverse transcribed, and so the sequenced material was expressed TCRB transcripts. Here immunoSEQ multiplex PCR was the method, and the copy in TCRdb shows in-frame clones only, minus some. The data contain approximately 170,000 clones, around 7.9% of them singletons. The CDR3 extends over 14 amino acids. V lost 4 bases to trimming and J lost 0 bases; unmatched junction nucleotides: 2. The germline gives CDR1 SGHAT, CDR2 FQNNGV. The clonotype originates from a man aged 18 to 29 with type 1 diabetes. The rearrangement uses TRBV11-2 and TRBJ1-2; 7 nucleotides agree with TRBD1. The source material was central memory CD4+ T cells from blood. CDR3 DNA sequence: TGTGCCAGCAGCTGGGACAGCTCTAACTATGGCTACACCTTC. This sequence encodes CASSWDSSNYGYTF.